This TCR beta chain was sequenced for a study of CD8+CD57+ T cells in acquired aplastic anemia listed by TCRdb under 2018. About the study as a whole: DNA extracted from sorted CD4+ and CD8+ cells had a mean of approximately 3 ug, with a range of about 0.18 to 27.4 ug. Mean read counts for healthy donor samples were roughly 10 million for CD4+ cells and about 12 million for CD8+ cells.

According to the germline V gene (reference sequence), CDR1 reads DFQATT and CDR2 reads SNEGSKA. Including cysteine and phenylalanine, the CDR3 has 20 amino acids. This entry keeps only the CDR3 DNA: 60 bases, framed from base 1. Ends trimmed: V by 6 bases, J by 0 bases; bases unmatched to a gene: 20. Summary of the overall study and its limitations: Twenty-nine CD8+ CDR3 sequences were shared between patients and controls but appeared highly expressed in patients and within their immunodominant clones. CD8+ Simpson's diversity did not differ significantly between patients and healthy controls (P=0.060).

This clonotype was seen only a few times. Its target antigen remains unknown. Base qualities are not at hand, and no much larger clone is one base apart. In the study, sorted CD4+ and CD8+ blood T cells from patients with severe aplastic anemia and from healthy subjects underwent deep sequencing of TCR repertoires. Ficoll-Paque density gradient centrifugation was used to isolate peripheral blood mononuclear cells. CD4+ and CD8+ T cells were sorted by FACS or magnetic beads before DNA extraction. Profiling of TCR beta VDJ combinations and CDR3 sequences used genomic DNA as the template. An Illumina HiSeq 2000 was used for TCR repertoire sequencing. From the authors' description of their analysis: Repertoires were assessed using TRBV/TRBJ rearrangement plots, CDR3 size and DJ length profiles, and Simpson's diversity index. The most abundant DNA sequence in the deep sequencing data was defined as the immunodominant clone. CDR3 amino acid sequences were checked for sharing between subjects and were compared against published repertoires and the VDJdb database. Using fastp trimming at Q25 and MiXCR clonotype assembly, TCRdb reanalyzed the public sequencing data and kept in-frame beta chains. All rows with the same CDR3 protein become a single entry with the most common DNA and genes. What appears here as the V and J calls and clone size reflects TCRdb's work, not the paper's. This sample holds approximately 70,000 distinct CDR3 sequences; 50% to 70% were observed only once. Over 2% of the sample comes from the top ten.

Material: sorted CD4+, CD8+, or CD8+CD57+ T cells (not recorded which) from PBMCs. This chain is built from TRBV20-1 and TRBJ2-1; the junction holds 10 bases that match TRBD2. The receptor's source is a human donor in good health, serving as a control. The nucleotide sequence reads TGCAGTGCCAATAGAGACCTAGCGGGAGATCTAATATCCTCCTACAATGAGCAGTTCTTC. The translation is CSANRDLAGDLISSYNEQFF.